This TCR beta chain emerged from a study of OX40 agonist ivuxolimab in advanced cancers. Looking at the study overall: Every 2 weeks, patients got intravenous ivuxolimab at one of six dose levels (0.01-10 mg/kg). Head and neck, renal cell, melanoma or hepatocellular carcinoma were the cancers that dose-escalation patients had. Study-wide points: The 0.1-3.0 mg/kg partial responders had among the lowest clonal expansion.

J was trimmed by 9 bases and V by 0 bases; bases with no gene match: 4. This CDR3 is built from 14 residues. From germline, CDR1 is KGHSH and CDR2 LQKENI. Of note for this clone: Antigen: not known.

Data came from immunoSEQ multiplex PCR; TCRdb stores just in-frame clones and leaves some out. Found here are approximately 33,000 clones, around 90% of them singletons; the top ten hold 9.1%. The rearrangement uses TRBV18 and TRBJ1-4, with 7 bases identical to TRBD1. This specimen consisted of CD4+ or CD8+ T cells sorted from blood, obtained in a trial of the OX40 agonist ivuxolimab. The source of this sequence is an adult with an advanced solid tumor such as melanoma, head and neck, liver or kidney cancer. CDR3 coding DNA: TGTGCCAGCTCACCACCTGGACAGGTTAAAAAACTGTTTTTT. Translated: CASSPPGQVKKLFF.